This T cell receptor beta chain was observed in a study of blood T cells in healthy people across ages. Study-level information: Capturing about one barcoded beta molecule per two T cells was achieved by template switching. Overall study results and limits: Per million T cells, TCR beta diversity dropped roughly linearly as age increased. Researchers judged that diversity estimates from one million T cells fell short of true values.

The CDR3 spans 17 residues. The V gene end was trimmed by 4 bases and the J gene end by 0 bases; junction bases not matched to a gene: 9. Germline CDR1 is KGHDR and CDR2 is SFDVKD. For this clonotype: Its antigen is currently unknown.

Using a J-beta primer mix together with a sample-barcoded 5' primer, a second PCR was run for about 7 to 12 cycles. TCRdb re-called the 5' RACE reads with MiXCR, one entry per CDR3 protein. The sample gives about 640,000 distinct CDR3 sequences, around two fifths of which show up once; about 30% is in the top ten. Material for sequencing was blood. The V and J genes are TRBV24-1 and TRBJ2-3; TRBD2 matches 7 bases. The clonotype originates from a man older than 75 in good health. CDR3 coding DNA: TGTGCCACCAGTGACCACGGGACTACACTTAGCACAGATACGCAGTATTTT. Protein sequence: CATSDHGTTLSTDTQYF.